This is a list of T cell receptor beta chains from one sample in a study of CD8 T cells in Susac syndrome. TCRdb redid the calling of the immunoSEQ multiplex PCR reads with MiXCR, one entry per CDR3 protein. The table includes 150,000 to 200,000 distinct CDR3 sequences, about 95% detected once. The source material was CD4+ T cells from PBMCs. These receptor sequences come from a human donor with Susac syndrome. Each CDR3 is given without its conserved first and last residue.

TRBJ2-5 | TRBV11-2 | ASSLVSKETQY
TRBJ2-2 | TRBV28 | ASSTLGTGNTGELF
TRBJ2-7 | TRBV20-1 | SAKGNLGYEQY
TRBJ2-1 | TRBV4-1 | ASSQPRTSGRFGAYNEQF
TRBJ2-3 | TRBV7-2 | ASRGLGREGTQY
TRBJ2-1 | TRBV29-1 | SGGQGHYNEQF
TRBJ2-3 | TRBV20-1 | SARGGEGDTQY
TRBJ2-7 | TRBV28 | ASSPYLAGVSYEQY
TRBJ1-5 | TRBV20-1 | SASQGDQPQH
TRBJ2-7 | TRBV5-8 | ASSWDTGYEQY
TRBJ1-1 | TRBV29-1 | SVAGRTGYEYTEAF
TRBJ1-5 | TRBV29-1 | SVAEGGNQPQH
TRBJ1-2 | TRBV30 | AWSGDRGRYGYT
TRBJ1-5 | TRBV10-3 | AISPRGLNNQPQH
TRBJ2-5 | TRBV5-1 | ASTSPTETQY
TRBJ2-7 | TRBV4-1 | ASSPELRGGYEQY
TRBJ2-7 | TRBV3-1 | ASSQVEEEQY
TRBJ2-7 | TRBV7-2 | ASSLEVAASYEQY
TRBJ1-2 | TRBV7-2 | ASSPWAADGQYGYT
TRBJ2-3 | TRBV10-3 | AISETGDTQY
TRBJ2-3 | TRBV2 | ASSAIGGISTDTQY
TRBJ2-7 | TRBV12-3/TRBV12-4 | ASSKSGTGGYEQY
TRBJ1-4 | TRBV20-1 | SARRVALATNEKLF
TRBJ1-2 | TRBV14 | ASSQDRNYYGYT
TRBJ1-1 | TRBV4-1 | ASSLRPGTANTEAF
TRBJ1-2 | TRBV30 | AWSVRARGIHLYGYT
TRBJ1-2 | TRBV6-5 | ASSYEPQGSIGYT
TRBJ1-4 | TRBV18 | ASSGTESEKLF